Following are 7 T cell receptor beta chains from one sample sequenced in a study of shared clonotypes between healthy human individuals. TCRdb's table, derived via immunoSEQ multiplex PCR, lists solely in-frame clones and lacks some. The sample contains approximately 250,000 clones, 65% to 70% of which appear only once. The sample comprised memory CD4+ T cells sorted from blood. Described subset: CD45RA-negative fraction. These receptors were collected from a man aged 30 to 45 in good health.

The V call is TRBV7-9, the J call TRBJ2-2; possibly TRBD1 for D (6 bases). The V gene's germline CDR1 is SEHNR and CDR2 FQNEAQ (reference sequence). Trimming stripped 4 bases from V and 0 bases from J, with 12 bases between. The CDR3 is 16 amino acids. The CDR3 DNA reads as TGTGCCAGCAGCTCCACCTCAGGGGCGAACACCGGGGAGCTGTTTTTT. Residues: CASSSTSGANTGELFF.

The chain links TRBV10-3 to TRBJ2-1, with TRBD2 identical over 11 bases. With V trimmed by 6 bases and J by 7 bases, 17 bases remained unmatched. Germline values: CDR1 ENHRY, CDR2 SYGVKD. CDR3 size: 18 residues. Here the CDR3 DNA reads TGTGCCATCAGCAACCAACTAGCGGGAGCCACCGTTGATAATGAGCAGTTCTTC. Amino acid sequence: CAISNQLAGATVDNEQFF.

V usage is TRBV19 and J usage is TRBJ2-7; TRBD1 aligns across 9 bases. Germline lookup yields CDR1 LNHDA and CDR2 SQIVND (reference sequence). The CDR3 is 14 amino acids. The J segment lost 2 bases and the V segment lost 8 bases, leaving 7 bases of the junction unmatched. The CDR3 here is CASGVGTGTYEQYF. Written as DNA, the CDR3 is TGTGCCAGTGGAGTCGGGACAGGGACCTACGAGCAGTACTTC.

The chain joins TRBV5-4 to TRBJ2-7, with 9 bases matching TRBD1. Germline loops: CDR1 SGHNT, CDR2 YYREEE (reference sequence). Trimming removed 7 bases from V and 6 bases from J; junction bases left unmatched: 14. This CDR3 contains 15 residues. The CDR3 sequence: CASGVSGTGNGEQYF. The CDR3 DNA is TGTGCCAGCGGAGTTTCCGGGACAGGGAACGGCGAGCAGTACTTC.

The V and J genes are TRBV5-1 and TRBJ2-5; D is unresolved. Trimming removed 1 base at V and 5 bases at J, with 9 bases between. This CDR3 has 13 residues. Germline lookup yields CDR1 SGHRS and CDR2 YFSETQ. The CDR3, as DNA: TGCGCCAGCAGCTTGTTTGAATCCGAGACCCAGTACTTC. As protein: CASSLFESETQYF.

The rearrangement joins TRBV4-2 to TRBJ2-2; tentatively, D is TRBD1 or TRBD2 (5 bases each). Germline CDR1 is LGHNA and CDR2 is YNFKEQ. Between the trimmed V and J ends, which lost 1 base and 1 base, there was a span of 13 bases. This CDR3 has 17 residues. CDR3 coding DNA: TGTGCCAGCAGCCAAGTGGGGCTAGCACAGAACACCGGGGAGCTGTTTTTT. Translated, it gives CASSQVGLAQNTGELFF.

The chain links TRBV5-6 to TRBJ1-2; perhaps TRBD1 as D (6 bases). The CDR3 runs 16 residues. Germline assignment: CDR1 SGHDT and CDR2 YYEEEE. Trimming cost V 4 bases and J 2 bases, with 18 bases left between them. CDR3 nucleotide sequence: TGTGCCAGCAGCGTCCGTCTGGGCCAGGGGAACTATGGCTACACCTTC. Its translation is CASSVRLGQGNYGYTF.